This is a list of T cell receptor beta chains from one sample in a study of cytomegalovirus exposure and HLA in healthy donors. TCRdb's copy holds only in-frame clones and misses some; the assay was immunoSEQ multiplex PCR. The sample has 100,000 to 150,000 clones, approximately 8.6% seen once. Sequencing was done on a sample of PBMCs. The source is a middle-aged woman in good health and CMV-seropositive. The CDR3 runs from the conserved cysteine through the conserved F or W. The D gene is left open where the match is weak. Size is omitted from some rows. Given values are once, few, many or a class for expanded clones.

J gene: TRBJ1-2
D gene: TRBD1
V gene: TRBV30
clone size: few
CDR3 DNA: TGTGCCTGGAGTGTACTCACAGGGGCTGGCTACACCTTC
CDR3 protein: CAWSVLTGAGYTF

J gene: TRBJ1-1
D gene: TRBD1
V gene: TRBV5-1
clone size: NA
CDR3 DNA: TGCGCCAGCAGCATTCCGGGACAGGGGTCGTACACTGAAGCTTTCTTT
CDR3 protein: CASSIPGQGSYTEAFF

J gene: TRBJ2-7
D gene: TRBD1
V gene: TRBV11-3
clone size: few
CDR3 DNA: TGTGCCAGCAGCTCCCGGGACAGGGGACACGAGCAGTACTTC
CDR3 protein: CASSSRDRGHEQYF

J gene: TRBJ1-6
D gene: TRBD1
V gene: TRBV7-2
clone size: NA
CDR3 DNA: TGTGCCAGCAGCTGGGACAGGGGGGGGCTATACTCACCCCTCCACTTT
CDR3 protein: CASSWDRGGLYSPLHF

J gene: TRBJ2-7
D gene: NA
V gene: TRBV5-1
clone size: NA
CDR3 DNA: TGCGCCAGCAGCTCCTACAGCTACGAGCAGTACTTC
CDR3 protein: CASSSYSYEQYF

J gene: TRBJ1-2
D gene: TRBD1
V gene: TRBV10-3
clone size: NA
CDR3 DNA: TGTGCCATCAGTTACCTCGCCGGGACAGGAGAGCCCCATGGCTACACCTTC
CDR3 protein: CAISYLAGTGEPHGYTF

J gene: TRBJ2-1
D gene: TRBD1
V gene: TRBV5-1
clone size: NA
CDR3 DNA: TGCGCCAGCAGAAAGGACAGGGTCAGGTACAATGAGCAGTTCTTC
CDR3 protein: CASRKDRVRYNEQFF

J gene: TRBJ2-7
D gene: NA
V gene: TRBV7-6
clone size: NA
CDR3 DNA: TGTGCCAGCAGCTATGGGCAGGGTGGCTACGAGCAGTACTTC
CDR3 protein: CASSYGQGGYEQYF

J gene: TRBJ2-7
D gene: NA
V gene: TRBV20-1
clone size: few
CDR3 DNA: TGCAGTGCTAGGGAGGGCTACGAGCAGTACTTC
CDR3 protein: CSAREGYEQYF

J gene: TRBJ1-5
D gene: NA
V gene: TRBV7-9
clone size: NA
CDR3 DNA: TGTGCCAGCAGCTTCGGACAGAATCAGCCCCAGCATTTT
CDR3 protein: CASSFGQNQPQHF

J gene: TRBJ2-3
D gene: TRBD1
V gene: TRBV11-3
clone size: NA
CDR3 DNA: TGTGCCAGCAGCCCCGGGACAGACACTAGCACAGATACGCAGTATTTT
CDR3 protein: CASSPGTDTSTDTQYF

J gene: TRBJ1-3
D gene: NA
V gene: TRBV25-1
clone size: NA
CDR3 DNA: TGTGCCAGCAGTGGACTAGGGATCACTGGAAACACCATATATTTT
CDR3 protein: CASSGLGITGNTIYF

J gene: TRBJ1-1
D gene: TRBD1
V gene: TRBV6-1
clone size: few
CDR3 DNA: TGTGCCAGCAGTTTGGACAGGGACACTGAAGCTTTCTTT
CDR3 protein: CASSLDRDTEAFF

J gene: TRBJ2-1
D gene: TRBD2
V gene: TRBV5-1
clone size: few
CDR3 DNA: TGCGCCAGCAGCTCTACGACTAGCGGGGGGAACAATGAGCAGTTCTTC
CDR3 protein: CASSSTTSGGNNEQFF

J gene: TRBJ1-5
D gene: NA
V gene: TRBV29-1
clone size: NA
CDR3 DNA: TGCAGCGTTTACCCCTTTGACAGAAGCAATCAGCCCCAGCATTTT
CDR3 protein: CSVYPFDRSNQPQHF

J gene: TRBJ1-4
D gene: NA
V gene: TRBV10-3
clone size: NA
CDR3 DNA: TGTGCCATCAGTGAGTCCAGGGCAACTAATGAAAAACTGTTTTTT
CDR3 protein: CAISESRATNEKLFF

J gene: TRBJ1-5
D gene: NA
V gene: TRBV5-1
clone size: few
CDR3 DNA: TGCGCCAGCAGCTTGGGGACAGAACAGCCCCAGCATTTT
CDR3 protein: CASSLGTEQPQHF

J gene: TRBJ1-1
D gene: NA
V gene: TRBV4-1
clone size: few
CDR3 DNA: TGCGCCAGCAGCCCCGACATGAGATGGACTGAAGCTTTCTTT
CDR3 protein: CASSPDMRWTEAFF

J gene: TRBJ2-2
D gene: NA
V gene: TRBV10-3
clone size: NA
CDR3 DNA: TGTGCCATCAGTGAGTCTTTTCAGGGCTACGACACCGGGGAGCTGTTTTTT
CDR3 protein: CAISESFQGYDTGELFF

J gene: TRBJ2-2
D gene: NA
V gene: TRBV7-6
clone size: few
CDR3 DNA: TGTGCCAGCAGCATGCCGGGACTTTACACCGGGGAGCTGTTTTTT
CDR3 protein: CASSMPGLYTGELFF

J gene: TRBJ2-7
D gene: NA
V gene: TRBV16
clone size: NA
CDR3 DNA: TGTGCCAGCAGCCAATCGTTAGGGGGATACGAGCAGTACTTC
CDR3 protein: CASSQSLGGYEQYF

J gene: TRBJ1-1
D gene: NA
V gene: TRBV6-6
clone size: few
CDR3 DNA: TGTGCCAGCAGTTACGGTCCGGGGAACACTGAAGCTTTCTTT
CDR3 protein: CASSYGPGNTEAFF

J gene: TRBJ1-4
D gene: NA
V gene: TRBV7-9
clone size: few
CDR3 DNA: TGTGCCAGCAGCTTCGCGATAAACGATCCTAAACTGTTTTTT
CDR3 protein: CASSFAINDPKLFF

J gene: TRBJ1-2
D gene: TRBD1
V gene: TRBV19
clone size: NA
CDR3 DNA: TGTGCCAGTAGTATAGGCTCGACAGGGAACTATGGCTACACCTTC
CDR3 protein: CASSIGSTGNYGYTF

J gene: TRBJ2-5
D gene: NA
V gene: TRBV15
clone size: few
CDR3 DNA: TGTGCCACCAGCAGAGGGGGAGAAGAGACCCAGTACTTC
CDR3 protein: CATSRGGEETQYF

J gene: TRBJ2-2
D gene: TRBD1
V gene: TRBV5-1
clone size: NA
CDR3 DNA: TGCGCCAGCAGTTTTGCATTTGACAGGGACACTCTCACCGGGGAGCTGTTTTTT
CDR3 protein: CASSFAFDRDTLTGELFF

J gene: TRBJ2-5
D gene: NA
V gene: TRBV15
clone size: NA
CDR3 DNA: TGTGCCACCAGCAGAGATAACCAGGGGTGGTGGACCCAGTACTTC
CDR3 protein: CATSRDNQGWWTQYF

J gene: TRBJ1-6
D gene: NA
V gene: TRBV5-5
clone size: NA
CDR3 DNA: TGTGCCAGCAGCTCGCAGGGGATCGATTCACCCCTCCACTTT
CDR3 protein: CASSSQGIDSPLHF

J gene: TRBJ2-2
D gene: TRBD2
V gene: TRBV5-1
clone size: NA
CDR3 DNA: TGCGCCAGCAGCTTACAACTAGCGGGGGGGGACACCGGGGAGCTGTTTTTT
CDR3 protein: CASSLQLAGGDTGELFF

J gene: TRBJ1-5
D gene: TRBD1
V gene: TRBV5-6
clone size: few
CDR3 DNA: TGTGCCAGCAGCTTGGTTCGGACAGGGAATCAGCCCCAGCATTTT
CDR3 protein: CASSLVRTGNQPQHF

J gene: TRBJ1-1
D gene: TRBD1
V gene: TRBV6-5
clone size: few
CDR3 DNA: TGTGCCAGCAGTGGCGACAGGGGGTACACTGAAGCTTTCTTT
CDR3 protein: CASSGDRGYTEAFF

J gene: TRBJ1-3
D gene: TRBD1
V gene: TRBV14
clone size: NA
CDR3 DNA: TGTGCCAGCAGCCCCCCCGGGACAGGGACTGGAAACACCATATATTTT
CDR3 protein: CASSPPGTGTGNTIYF

J gene: TRBJ2-2
D gene: NA
V gene: TRBV7-3
clone size: NA
CDR3 DNA: TGTGCCAGCAGCTTTCAGGGAACTAACACCGGGGAGCTGTTTTTT
CDR3 protein: CASSFQGTNTGELFF

J gene: TRBJ2-5
D gene: TRBD2
V gene: TRBV2
clone size: NA
CDR3 DNA: TGTGCCAGCTCCCTTTTGCGGGGGACCCAAGAGACCCAGTACTTC
CDR3 protein: CASSLLRGTQETQYF

J gene: TRBJ2-3
D gene: NA
V gene: TRBV15
clone size: NA
CDR3 DNA: TGTGCCACCAGCACACGAAGACAAACAGGGCTCACAGATACGCAGTATTTT
CDR3 protein: CATSTRRQTGLTDTQYF

J gene: TRBJ1-6
D gene: TRBD1
V gene: TRBV6-1
clone size: NA
CDR3 DNA: TGTGCCAGCACCGACCCGGACAGGGGGAGGTCACCCCTCCACTTT
CDR3 protein: CASTDPDRGRSPLHF

J gene: TRBJ2-1
D gene: TRBD2
V gene: TRBV5-1
clone size: NA
CDR3 DNA: TGCGCCAGCAGCTTGACTGAACGGGGGGGCGGGGTGAATGAGCAGTTCTTC
CDR3 protein: CASSLTERGGGVNEQFF

J gene: TRBJ2-6
D gene: NA
V gene: TRBV15
clone size: NA
CDR3 DNA: TGTGCCACCAGCATTAAACCAGTCTCTGGGGCCAACGTCCTGACTTTC
CDR3 protein: CATSIKPVSGANVLTF

J gene: TRBJ1-2
D gene: TRBD1
V gene: TRBV19
clone size: few
CDR3 DNA: TGTGCCAGTAGTATACCCCCGGGACAGAGCTATGGCTACACCTTC
CDR3 protein: CASSIPPGQSYGYTF

J gene: TRBJ2-1
D gene: NA
V gene: TRBV5-1
clone size: NA
CDR3 DNA: TGCGCCAGCAGCATCGCGGAATACAATGAGCAGTTCTTC
CDR3 protein: CASSIAEYNEQFF

J gene: TRBJ2-1
D gene: TRBD1
V gene: TRBV11-2
clone size: few
CDR3 DNA: TGTGCCAGCAACTATCGACAGGGGGCCGGCAATGAGCAGTTCTTC
CDR3 protein: CASNYRQGAGNEQFF

J gene: TRBJ2-3
D gene: NA
V gene: TRBV5-1
clone size: few
CDR3 DNA: TGCGCCAGCTACACGGCAGGGTCCAGCACAGATACGCAGTATTTT
CDR3 protein: CASYTAGSSTDTQYF

J gene: TRBJ2-1
D gene: NA
V gene: TRBV6-1
clone size: few
CDR3 DNA: TGTGCCAGCAGTGAGCGCCTAGTTCATTACAATGAGCAGTTCTTC
CDR3 protein: CASSERLVHYNEQFF

J gene: TRBJ1-6
D gene: TRBD1
V gene: TRBV29-1
clone size: few
CDR3 DNA: TGCAGCGTTCAAACTTCGGACAGGGGTCTTAATTCACCCCTCCACTTT
CDR3 protein: CSVQTSDRGLNSPLHF

J gene: TRBJ1-5
D gene: NA
V gene: TRBV19
clone size: few
CDR3 DNA: TGTGCCAGTACCTCCGGAGATGTTCAGCCCCAGCATTTT
CDR3 protein: CASTSGDVQPQHF

J gene: TRBJ2-3
D gene: NA
V gene: TRBV7-9
clone size: few
CDR3 DNA: TGTGCCAGCAGCTTTGGCTCCACAGATACGCAGTATTTT
CDR3 protein: CASSFGSTDTQYF